This T cell receptor (beta chain) is drawn from a study of blood T cell repertoires in COVID-19. Clones were sequenced by immunoSEQ multiplex PCR, and TCRdb holds only the in-frame ones, with some missing. The data hold some 230,000 clones, with 86% observed a single time. The CDR3 is made up of 15 amino acids. V trimming: 7 bases; J trimming: 6 bases; junction bases outside the gene matches: 11. Germline assignment: CDR1 MNHEY and CDR2 SVGAGI. The chain employs TRBV6-5 and TRBJ1-5, with 8 bases identical to TRBD1. This sequence was found in a young man who had recovered from COVID-19. The sequenced sample consisted of peripheral blood. The CDR3 sequence: CASTYGQGSAQPQHF. The DNA of the CDR3 is TGTGCCAGCACCTACGGACAGGGATCGGCTCAGCCCCAGCATTTT.